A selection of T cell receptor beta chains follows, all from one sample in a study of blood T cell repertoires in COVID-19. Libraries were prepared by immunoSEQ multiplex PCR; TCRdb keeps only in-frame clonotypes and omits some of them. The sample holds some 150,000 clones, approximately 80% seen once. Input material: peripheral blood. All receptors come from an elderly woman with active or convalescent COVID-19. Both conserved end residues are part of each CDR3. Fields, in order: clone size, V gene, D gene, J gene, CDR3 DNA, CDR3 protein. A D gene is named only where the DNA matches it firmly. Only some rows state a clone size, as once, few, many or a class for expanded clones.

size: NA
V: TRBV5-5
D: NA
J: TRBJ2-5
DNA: TGTGCCAGCAGCTTGGGGACCGATCCCCGGGGGGAGACCCAGTACTTC
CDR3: CASSLGTDPRGETQYF

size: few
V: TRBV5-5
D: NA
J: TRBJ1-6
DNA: TGTGCCAGCAGCTTGGTAGCTGTCCACTCCTATAATTCACCCCTCCACTTT
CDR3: CASSLVAVHSYNSPLHF

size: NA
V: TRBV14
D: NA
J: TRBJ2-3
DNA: TGTGCCAGCAGCCAACCCCCCCTGGGGGCTCTCACAGATACGCAGTATTTT
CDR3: CASSQPPLGALTDTQYF

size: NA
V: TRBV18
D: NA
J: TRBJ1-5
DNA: TGTGCCAGCTCACCACAGCGTGGCAATCAGCCCCAGCATTTT
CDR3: CASSPQRGNQPQHF

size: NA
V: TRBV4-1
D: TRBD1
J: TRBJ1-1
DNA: TGCGCCAGCAGCCGAACAGGGGGCGAAACTGAAGCTTTCTTT
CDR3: CASSRTGGETEAFF

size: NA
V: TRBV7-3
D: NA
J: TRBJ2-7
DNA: TGTGCCAGCTCGATGGTAGGGGTGTCGGACGAGCAGTACTTC
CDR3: CASSMVGVSDEQYF

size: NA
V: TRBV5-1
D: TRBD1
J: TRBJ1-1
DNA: TGCGCCAGCAGCATCTCCGGGACAGGGGTAGGATGGACTGAAGCTTTCTTT
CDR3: CASSISGTGVGWTEAFF

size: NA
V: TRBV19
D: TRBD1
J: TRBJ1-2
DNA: TGTGCCAGTAGCCAACAGGGACAGGGGCCCGCGGGCTACACCTTC
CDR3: CASSQQGQGPAGYTF

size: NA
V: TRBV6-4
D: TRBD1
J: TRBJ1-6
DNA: TGTGCCAGCAGTCTTACAGGGGACAATTCACCCCTCCACTTT
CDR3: CASSLTGDNSPLHF

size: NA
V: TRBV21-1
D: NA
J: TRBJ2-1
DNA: TGTGCCAGCAGCAAAGCGTGGACAGGGGGCTGGAATGAGCAGTTCTTC
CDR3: CASSKAWTGGWNEQFF

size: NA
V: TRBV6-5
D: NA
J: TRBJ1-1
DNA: TGTGCCAGCAGTTGGACAGCGAACACTGAAGCTTTCTTT
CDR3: CASSWTANTEAFF

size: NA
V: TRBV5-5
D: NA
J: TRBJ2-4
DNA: TGTGCCAGCCGCTTTGGGCTGCTTTTGGACAAAAACATTCAGTACTTC
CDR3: CASRFGLLLDKNIQYF

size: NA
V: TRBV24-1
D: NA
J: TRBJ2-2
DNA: TGTGCCACCGCAAAAAGTTGGGGGACACAGGAGCTGTTTTTT
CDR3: CATAKSWGTQELFF

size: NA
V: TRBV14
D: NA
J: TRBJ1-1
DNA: TGTGCCAGCAGCAAAGGGCCACAGTTGAACACTGAAGCTTTCTTT
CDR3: CASSKGPQLNTEAFF

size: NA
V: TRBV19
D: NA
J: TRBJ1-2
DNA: TGTGCCAGTAGTGTGCAGTCACCCCCCTATGGCTACACCTTC
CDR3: CASSVQSPPYGYTF

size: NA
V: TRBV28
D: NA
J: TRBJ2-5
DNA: TGTGCCAGCAGTTCTCCTAGCCTGGAGACCCAGTACTTC
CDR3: CASSSPSLETQYF

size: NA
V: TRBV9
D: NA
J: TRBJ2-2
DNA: TGTGCCAGCAGCGGGCGATCCGGGACACTGAACACCGGGGAGCTGTTTTTT
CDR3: CASSGRSGTLNTGELFF

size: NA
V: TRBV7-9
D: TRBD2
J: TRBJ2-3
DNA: TGTGCCAGCAGCTATCGGGCTAGCGGGGGGACAGGAGATACGCAGTATTTT
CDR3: CASSYRASGGTGDTQYF

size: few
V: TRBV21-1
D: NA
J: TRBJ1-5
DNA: TGTGCCAGCAGCAAAGAGAGCTGGGGAGTCGATCAGCCCCAGCATTTT
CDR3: CASSKESWGVDQPQHF

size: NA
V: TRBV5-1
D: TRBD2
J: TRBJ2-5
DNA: TGCGCCAGCAGCAAAGCGGGGGGACAAGAGACCCAGTACTTC
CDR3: CASSKAGGQETQYF

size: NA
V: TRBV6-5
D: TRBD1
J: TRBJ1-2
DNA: TGTGCCAGCAGTTACTGGGGACAGGGTGGTGACTATGGCTACACCTTC
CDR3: CASSYWGQGGDYGYTF

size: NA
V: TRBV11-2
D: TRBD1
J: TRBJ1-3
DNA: TGTGCCAGCAGCTCGGGACAGCCTCTAAACACCATATATTTT
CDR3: CASSSGQPLNTIYF

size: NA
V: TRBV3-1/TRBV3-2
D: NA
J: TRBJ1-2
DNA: TGTGCCAGCAGCCAAACCCGGACGGGATTTGAGGGCTACACCTTC
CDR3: CASSQTRTGFEGYTF

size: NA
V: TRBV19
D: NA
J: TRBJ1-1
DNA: TGTGCCAGTAGTCCGATGCTACGCACTGAAGCTTTCTTT
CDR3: CASSPMLRTEAFF

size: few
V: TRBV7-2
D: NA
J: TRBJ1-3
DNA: TGTGCCAGCAGCTTAGTAGAACTCTCTGGAAACACCATATATTTT
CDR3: CASSLVELSGNTIYF

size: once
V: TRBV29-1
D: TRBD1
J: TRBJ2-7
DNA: TGCAGCGTTGAAAACGGACAGGACTCCTACGAGCAGTACTTC
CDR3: CSVENGQDSYEQYF

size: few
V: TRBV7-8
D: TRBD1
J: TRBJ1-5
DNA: TGTGCCAGCAGCCCGAAAGGGACAGGGAGGTCTCAGCCCCAGCATTTT
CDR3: CASSPKGTGRSQPQHF

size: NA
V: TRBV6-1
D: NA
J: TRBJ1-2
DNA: TGTGCCAGCAGTGAAGCGCTCACAGTTAACTATGGCTACACCTTC
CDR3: CASSEALTVNYGYTF

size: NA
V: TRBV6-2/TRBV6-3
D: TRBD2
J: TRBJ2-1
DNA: TGTGCCAGCAGCCCCGCCGGGACTAGCGGGGGGCCGAAGTTAAAGAGCTCCTACAATGAGCAGTTCTTC
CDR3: CASSPAGTSGGPKLKSSYNEQFF

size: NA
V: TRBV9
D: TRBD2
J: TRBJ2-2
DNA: TGTGCCAGCAGCGTAACTAGCGGGGGTAATAACGGGGAGCTGTTTTTT
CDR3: CASSVTSGGNNGELFF

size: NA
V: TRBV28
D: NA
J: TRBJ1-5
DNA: TGTGCCAGCAGTCCAACCCTAATGGGGCCCAATCAGCCCCAGCATTTT
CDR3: CASSPTLMGPNQPQHF

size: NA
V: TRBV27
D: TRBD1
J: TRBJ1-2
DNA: TGTGCCAGCAGGTCCCAGGGGGAATATGGCTACACCTTC
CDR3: CASRSQGEYGYTF

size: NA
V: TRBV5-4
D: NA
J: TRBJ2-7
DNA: TGTGCCAGCAGCCCGACGTACGGGGGTGGCTACGAGCAGTACTTC
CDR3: CASSPTYGGGYEQYF

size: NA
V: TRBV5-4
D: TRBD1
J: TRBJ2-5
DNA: TGTGCCAGCAGCCCCGGGACAGGGGGCAGGGAGACCCAGTACTTC
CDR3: CASSPGTGGRETQYF

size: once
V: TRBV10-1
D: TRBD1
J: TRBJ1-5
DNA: TGCGCCAGCAGCCCATTGGGACAGCAAATACTAAGAGTCATTAGCAATCAGCCCCAGCATTTT
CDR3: CASSPLGQQILRVISNQPQHF

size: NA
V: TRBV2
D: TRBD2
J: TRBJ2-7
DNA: TGTGCCAGCGCGAAACTAGCGGGGACCCGCGAGCAGTACTTC
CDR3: CASAKLAGTREQYF

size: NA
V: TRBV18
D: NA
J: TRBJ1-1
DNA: TGTGCCAGCTCACCCAAAACGGACAGAGGGAACACTGAAGCTTTCTTT
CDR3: CASSPKTDRGNTEAFF

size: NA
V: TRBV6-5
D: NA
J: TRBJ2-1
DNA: TGTGCCAGCAGTTCTACAGGGTTGCGTGAGCAGTTCTTC
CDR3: CASSSTGLREQFF

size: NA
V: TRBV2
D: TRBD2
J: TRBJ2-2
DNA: TGTGCCAGCCACCTAAGGACTAGCGGAACCGGGGAGCTGTTTTTT
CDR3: CASHLRTSGTGELFF

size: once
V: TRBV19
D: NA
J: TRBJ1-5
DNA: TGTGCCACGTGGGGGGGGCAGAGCAATCAGCCCCAGCATTTT
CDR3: CATWGGQSNQPQHF

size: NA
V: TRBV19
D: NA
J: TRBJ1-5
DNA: TGTGCCAGTAGAGCCGCAGGGTCCCGGCAGCCCCAGCATTTT
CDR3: CASRAAGSRQPQHF

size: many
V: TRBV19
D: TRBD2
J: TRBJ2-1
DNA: TGTGCCAGTTGGGGGGGGATTGAGCAGTTCTTC
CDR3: CASWGGIEQFF

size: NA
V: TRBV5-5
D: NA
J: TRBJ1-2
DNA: TGTGCCAGCAGCCTGGGAGTAGTTAATGGCTACACCTTC
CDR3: CASSLGVVNGYTF

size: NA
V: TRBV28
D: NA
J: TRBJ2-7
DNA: TGTGCCAGCAGCCTTGGGACTCCGCCCGAGCAGTACTTC
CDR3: CASSLGTPPEQYF

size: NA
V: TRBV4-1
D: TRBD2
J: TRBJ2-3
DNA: TGCGCCAGCAGCCAAGAAAGCAGCGGGGGGACCGCAGATACGCAGTATTTT
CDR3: CASSQESSGGTADTQYF

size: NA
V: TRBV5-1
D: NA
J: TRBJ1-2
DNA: TGCGCCAGCAGCTTCACGCGACAGGATGGCTACACCTTC
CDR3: CASSFTRQDGYTF

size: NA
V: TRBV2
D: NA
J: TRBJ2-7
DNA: TGTGCCAGCACGGGCAGGGGCTACGAGCAGTACTTC
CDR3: CASTGRGYEQYF

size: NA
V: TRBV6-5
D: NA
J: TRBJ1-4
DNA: TGTGCCAGCAGACAGACAGGATATGGAGAAAAACTGTTTTTT
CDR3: CASRQTGYGEKLFF

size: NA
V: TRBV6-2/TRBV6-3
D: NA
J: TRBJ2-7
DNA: TGTGCCAGCAGTTACCCCGGGGAAATTTACGAGCAGTACTTC
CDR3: CASSYPGEIYEQYF

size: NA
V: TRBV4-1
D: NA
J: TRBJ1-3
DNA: TGCGCCAGCAGCCCCTCGGACAGCCGCCGGGGAAACACCATATATTTT
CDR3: CASSPSDSRRGNTIYF

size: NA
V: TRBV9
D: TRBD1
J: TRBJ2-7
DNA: TGTGCCAGCAGCCCACGTTCGGACAGGGGGGGGTACGAGCAGTACTTC
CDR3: CASSPRSDRGGYEQYF